The table lists the clone carrying this T cell receptor beta chain with many counts. TCRbeta library construction was performed incorporating unique molecular identifiers. TCRdb ran MiXCR on the PCR reads and lists one entry per CDR3 protein. The sample has hundreds of thousands of distinct CDR3 sequences; 12% are singletons. The CDR3 covers 13 residues. V shed 6 bases and J 6 bases; nucleotides not matched to a gene: 2. The record originates from a study of T-cell reconstitution after alpha-beta-depleted transplantation in children. The clonotype originates from a human donor who donated a stem cell graft to a child with acute lymphoblastic leukemia. The sample in question was PBMCs from the stem cell graft donor, obtained from the stem cell graft. The V and J genes are TRBV12-3 or TRBV12-4 and TRBJ2-1; 10 nucleotides line up with TRBD1. CDR3 amino acids: CASSWTGGNEQFF. CDR3 DNA: TGTGCCAGCAGCTGGACAGGGGGCAATGAGCAGTTCTTC.